The 28 T cell receptor beta chains reported below all come from one sample, sequenced in a study of CD8+ T cells in alopecia areata. RNA was isolated and reverse transcribed to cDNA, the sequencing template. Only in-frame clones appear in the TCRdb table, and some are missing; sequencing was by immunoSEQ multiplex PCR. Of under 200,000 clones listed, just over 65% are singletons. Treatment of the sample: oral pan-JAK inhibitor, 5-10 mg twice daily. Source: CD4+ T cells sorted from blood, taken at week 4, from a patient treated with tofacitinib. The receptors shown here come from a human donor with alopecia areata.

This rearrangement joins TRBV29-1 to TRBJ1-2, with 9 bases identical to TRBD1. CDR3 size: 13 residues. From germline, CDR1 is SQVTM and CDR2 ANQGSEA. The V and J ends lost 3 bases and 4 bases, in that order; junction bases with no gene match: 3. The CDR3 sequence: CSVDKTGGYGYTF. Written as DNA, the CDR3 is TGCAGCGTTGATAAGACAGGGGGCTATGGCTACACCTTC.

This rearrangement joins TRBV6-5 to TRBJ2-5, with 9 bases identical to TRBD1. CDR3 size: 15 residues. Unmatched junction bases numbered 11, after V lost 7 bases and J lost 5 bases. The germline V gene encodes CDR1 MNHEY and CDR2 SVGAGI. CDR3 residues: CASTLQGAQAETQYF. The CDR3 DNA is TGTGCCAGCACACTACAGGGGGCGCAGGCGGAGACCCAGTACTTC.

This clone was recorded a few times. J is TRBJ1-5 and V is TRBV12-5; D is ambiguous. Trimming pared 2 bases from V and 2 bases from J, leaving 10 bases between. CDR1 is LGHNT, CDR2 FRNRAP, per germline. The CDR3 runs to 15 residues. For the CDR3, the DNA is TGTGCTAGTGGTTTGCTTGGGAGGGGCAATCAGCCCCAGCATTTT. It yields the protein CASGLLGRGNQPQHF.

The rearrangement links TRBV9 to TRBJ2-5; 10 bases map to TRBD2. V was clipped by 0 bases and J by 3 bases; unmatched bases: 2. Germline V gene sequence: CDR1 SGDLS, CDR2 YYNGEE. The CDR3 is 15 amino acids. The chain's CDR3 is CASSVELAGEETQYF. The CDR3 region has the DNA TGTGCCAGCAGCGTAGAGCTAGCGGGGGAAGAGACCCAGTACTTC.

The chain carries TRBV30 and TRBJ1-1; D gene uncertain. Trimming pared 1 base from V and 3 bases from J, leaving 9 bases between. The CDR3 has 13 residues. Germline V gene lookup returns CDR1 GTSNPN and CDR2 SVGIG (reference sequence). The CDR3 sequence is CAWSAWPDTEAFF. As DNA, the CDR3 is TGTGCCTGGAGTGCGTGGCCAGACACTGAAGCTTTCTTT. Supplemented by reference TRBV30 and TRBJ1-1, the full variable domain reads SQTIHQWPATLVQPVGSPLSLECTVEGTSNPNLYWYRQAAGRGLQLLFYSVGIGQISSEVPQNLSASRPQDRQFILSSKKLLLSDSGFYLCAWSAWPDTEAFFGQGTRLTVV.

The chain has TRBV2 and TRBJ2-2; D is uncertain. The CDR3 sequence is 11 residues long. Germline assignment: CDR1 SNHLY and CDR2 FYNNEI. Trimming pared 5 bases from V and 5 bases from J, leaving 3 bases between. CDR3 loop: CASSPTGELFF. CDR3 sequence (DNA): TGTGCCAGCAGTCCGACCGGGGAGCTGTTTTTT.

The chain has TRBV30 and TRBJ1-1; D gene ambiguous. The CDR3 length is 14 residues. V gave up 4 bases and J gave up 0 bases, with 12 bases separating them. Germline lookup yields CDR1 GTSNPN and CDR2 SVGIG (reference sequence). Here the CDR3 DNA reads TGTGCCTGGATGAGGAACTTAATGAACACTGAAGCTTTCTTT. Amino acid sequence: CAWMRNLMNTEAFF.

This clone was counted at least ten times. The chain combines TRBV2 with TRBJ1-1; 8 bases agree with TRBD1. The CDR3 has 15 residues. Germline assignment: CDR1 SNHLY and CDR2 FYNNEI. V trimming: 5 bases; J trimming: 4 bases; junction bases outside the gene matches: 9. The CDR3: CASSRQGAGVTEAFF. DNA of the CDR3: TGTGCCAGCAGTCGTCAGGGGGCGGGGGTCACTGAAGCTTTCTTT.

There are a few counts of this clone. The genes are TRBV18 and TRBJ1-1; 7 bases map to TRBD1. The V gene's germline CDR1 is KGHSH and CDR2 LQKENI. This CDR3 contains 16 residues. J gave up 6 bases and V 4 bases, and 14 bases lay outside the gene matches. For the CDR3, the DNA is TGTGCCAGCTCACTAACGACAGGGCCTACGTACGCTGAAGCTTTCTTT. Translating gives CASSLTTGPTYAEAFF.

The chain links TRBV9 to TRBJ1-1, with TRBD1 identical over 7 bases. The CDR3 extends over 15 amino acids. Trimming took 4 bases from V and 0 from J; bases not matched to a gene: 6. Germline CDR1 and CDR2: SGDLS and YYNGEE. CDR3 sequence reads: CASSHRTGLNTEAFF. CDR3 DNA sequence: TGTGCCAGCAGCCATCGGACAGGACTGAACACTGAAGCTTTCTTT.

V gene TRBV30 combines with J gene TRBJ2-6, with 7 bases identical to TRBD1. Germline assignment: CDR1 GTSNPN and CDR2 SVGIG (reference sequence). The CDR3 consists of 17 residues. With V trimmed by 0 bases and J by 2 bases, 7 bases remained unmatched. This CDR3 is CAWSVGQQRPGANVLTF. The CDR3 DNA reads TGTGCCTGGAGTGTGGGACAGCAAAGGCCTGGGGCCAACGTCCTGACTTTC.

For this clone: The same CDR3 also results from other DNA sequences found in this sample. The V call is TRBV5-6, the J call TRBJ1-2; D uncertain. Between the trimmed V and J ends, which lost 4 bases and 7 bases, there was a span of 8 bases. CDR1 is SGHDT, CDR2 YYEEEE, per germline. The CDR3 has 11 amino acids. CDR3 DNA: TGTGCCAGCAGCCTTCGGAGTGGCTACACCTTC. The encoded protein is CASSLRSGYTF.

This clone was picked up a small number of times. This chain joins TRBV29-1 and TRBJ2-1; 9 nucleotides align to TRBD2. The CDR3 spans 15 residues. Germline CDR1 is SQVTM and CDR2 is ANQGSEA. V gave up 7 bases and J gave up 5 bases; unmatched junction bases: 12. This CDR3 reads CSAAPLAGLHNEQFF. The DNA of the CDR3 is TGCAGCGCCGCCCCTCTAGCGGGGCTACACAATGAGCAGTTCTTC.

This clone was observed a handful of times. V usage is TRBV5-1 and J usage is TRBJ2-1; 14 bases match TRBD2. With 4 bases clipped from V and 9 bases from J, the junction kept 9 bases outside the gene matches. CDR3 length equals 16 residues. Germline CDR1 SGHRS, CDR2 YFSETQ. CDR3 DNA: TGCGCCAGCAGCGATCGACTAGCGGGGGGGCCGAGTGAGCAGTTCTTC. Protein product: CASSDRLAGGPSEQFF.

The V and J genes are TRBV19 and TRBJ1-5; D is unresolved. V gave up 8 bases and J gave up 8 bases, with 16 bases separating them. This CDR3 region has 13 residues. Germline assignment: CDR1 LNHDA and CDR2 SQIVND (reference sequence). CDR3 nucleotide sequence: TGTGCCAGTCACCCGGGGAGTGGAAAGCCCCAGCATTTT. It encodes CASHPGSGKPQHF.

The genes are TRBV7-9 and TRBJ1-1; tentatively, D is TRBD1 (5 bases). CDR3 size: 13 residues. CDR1 SEHNR and CDR2 FQNEAQ come from the germline V gene (reference sequence). Trimming removed 4 bases at V and 13 bases at J, with 19 bases between. The CDR3 DNA reads as TGTGCCAGCAGCTACATCCGGGGCCAGGAGCGTTTCTTT. This translates into CASSYIRGQERFF.

V is TRBV4-3 and J is TRBJ1-5, with D hard to call. Trimming left V 0 bases short and J 3 bases short, with 3 bases between. The length of the CDR3 is 13 residues. In germline, CDR1 is LGHNA, CDR2 YSLEER. The CDR3 DNA sequence: TGCGCCAGCAGCCAAGATTACAATCAGCCCCAGCATTTT. Translation: CASSQDYNQPQHF.

This sequence joins TRBV29-1 and TRBJ2-1; possible D gene TRBD1, 6 bases. The CDR3 is 13 residues long. Trimming pared 3 bases from V and 6 bases from J, leaving 12 bases between. Germline V gene lookup returns CDR1 SQVTM and CDR2 ANQGSEA. DNA for the CDR3: TGCAGCGTTGACCTGGGACACCTCAATGAGCAGTTCTTC. Its protein is CSVDLGHLNEQFF.

The J gene is TRBJ1-5, the V gene TRBV6-6; D perhaps matches TRBD1 (5 bases). This CDR3 has 15 residues. In germline, CDR1 is MNHNY, CDR2 SVGAGI (reference sequence). Trimming pared 6 bases from V and 0 bases from J, leaving 12 bases between. CDR3 loop: CASREGIYSNQPQHF. CDR3 bases: TGTGCCAGCAGGGAGGGGATTTATAGCAATCAGCCCCAGCATTTT.

The rearrangement joins TRBV30 to TRBJ2-5, with TRBD2 as a possible D gene (5 bases). The CDR3 length is 12 residues. CDR1 is GTSNPN and CDR2 is SVGIG in the germline V gene (reference sequence). V lost 0 bases and J 5 bases, leaving 7 bases between the germline ends. CDR3 sequence (DNA): TGTGCCTGGAGTGTAGCGGAGGAGACCCAGTACTTC. It codes for CAWSVAEETQYF.

The CDR3 loop is CASRVTGGRYGYTF. The CDR3 DNA reads TGTGCCAGCAGAGTAACAGGGGGCCGCTATGGCTACACCTTC. This rearrangement joins TRBV6-5 to TRBJ1-2, with TRBD1 identical over 9 bases. J was trimmed by 4 bases and V by 6 bases; bases with no gene match: 6. The CDR3 is 14 residues long. Germline CDR1 and CDR2: MNHEY and SVGAGI.

The rearrangement joins TRBV29-1 to TRBJ2-3; TRBD2 might be the D (5 bases). The V end lost 7 bases, the J end lost 1 base, and 21 bases lay between the germline ends. The length of the CDR3 is 16 residues. Germline V gene data show CDR1 as SQVTM and CDR2 as ANQGSEA. The CDR3 loop is CSAASPRGGGTDTQYF. DNA for the CDR3: TGCAGCGCCGCTTCCCCCCGGGGTGGAGGCACAGATACGCAGTATTTT.

The chain combines TRBV7-6 with TRBJ2-1, with D possibly matching TRBD2 (6 bases). This CDR3 is 15 amino acids long. The germline V gene encodes CDR1 SGHVS and CDR2 FNYEAQ. V was pared by 1 base and J by 4 bases, with 11 bases between. CDR3 DNA sequence: TGTGCCAGCAGCTTAGACTCCGGGGGTTACAATGAGCAGTTCTTC. Its translation is CASSLDSGGYNEQFF.

The rearrangement links TRBV30 to TRBJ2-1; TRBD1 matches at 7 bases. CDR1 GTSNPN and CDR2 SVGIG come from the germline V gene (reference sequence). V shed 0 bases and J 7 bases; nucleotides not matched to a gene: 0. The length of the CDR3 is 12 residues. The DNA of the CDR3 is TGTGCCTGGAGTGTACAGGGGAATGAGCAGTTCTTC. Encoded protein: CAWSVQGNEQFF.

This clone was found a few times. This rearrangement joins TRBV7-6 to TRBJ2-5, with 10 bases aligning to TRBD2. Trimming removed 5 bases from V and 4 bases from J; junction bases left unmatched: 7. The CDR3 has 15 residues. Germline CDR1 reads SGHVS; CDR2 reads FNYEAQ. The DNA of the CDR3 is TGTGCCAGCAGCCGTCCTAGCGGGGGACGAGAGACCCAGTACTTC. Its protein is CASSRPSGGRETQYF.

The chain is built from TRBV2 and TRBJ1-2; the D gene is possibly TRBD1 (5 bases). CDR3 size: 13 residues. Germline values: CDR1 SNHLY, CDR2 FYNNEI. V shed 6 bases and J shed 4 bases, with 12 bases lying between them. The chain's CDR3 is CASSGGTVYGYTF. The CDR3 DNA reads TGTGCCAGCAGCGGAGGGACTGTCTATGGCTACACCTTC.

This clone came up a few times. The rearrangement joins TRBV4-1 to TRBJ2-5; D assignment may be TRBD1 or TRBD2 (5 bases each). Trimming left V 3 bases short and J 4 bases short, with 9 bases between. The V gene's germline CDR1 is MGHRA and CDR2 YSYEKL. The CDR3 length is 13 residues. The CDR3 region has the DNA TGCGCCAGCAGCCACGATGGGGGAGAGACCCAGTACTTC. Translation gives CASSHDGGETQYF.

The genes are TRBV5-4 and TRBJ1-2, with D perhaps matching TRBD1 (6 bases). The CDR3 length is 14 residues. Germline V gene lookup returns CDR1 SGHNT and CDR2 YYREEE (reference sequence). V lost 2 bases to trimming and J lost 2 bases, with 10 bases between them. CDR3 bases: TGTGCCAGCAGCTTCACCCAGGGGAACTATGGCTACACCTTC. Translation: CASSFTQGNYGYTF. Filled out from reference TRBV5-4 and TRBJ1-2, the complete variable domain reads ETGVTQSPTHLIKTRGQQVTLRCSSQSGHNTVSWYQQALGQGPQFIFQYYREEENGRGNFPPRFSGLQFPNYSSELNVNALELDDSALYLCASSFTQGNYGYTFGSGTRLTVV.